This TCR beta chain came from a study of T cell changes during pregnancy in multiple sclerosis. The CDR3 is 15 amino acids. V lost 8 bases to trimming and J lost 5 bases; unmatched junction nucleotides: 11. Looked up from germline, CDR1 is SGHTA and CDR2 is FQGNSA. Sequenced by immunoSEQ multiplex PCR; TCRdb stores in-frame clones only, minus some. This table has 60,000 to 65,000 clones, roughly 90% appearing once. The material was peripheral blood, obtained in the second trimester of pregnancy. This clonotype was obtained from a female donor in good health, enrolled as a control in a pregnancy study. This chain uses TRBV7-2 with TRBJ1-5; 8 bases agree with TRBD1. CDR3 DNA: TGTGCCAGCGAGCCCGCCTGGACAGGGCATCAGCCCCAGCATTTT. Translation: CASEPAWTGHQPQHF. Together with reference TRBV7-2 and TRBJ1-5, the CDR3 gives the full variable domain: GAGVSQSPSNKVTEKGKDVELRCDPISGHTALYWYRQSLGQGLEFLIYFQGNSAPDKSGLPSDRFSAERTGGSVSTLTIQRTQQEDSAVYLCASEPAWTGHQPQHFGDGTRLSIL.